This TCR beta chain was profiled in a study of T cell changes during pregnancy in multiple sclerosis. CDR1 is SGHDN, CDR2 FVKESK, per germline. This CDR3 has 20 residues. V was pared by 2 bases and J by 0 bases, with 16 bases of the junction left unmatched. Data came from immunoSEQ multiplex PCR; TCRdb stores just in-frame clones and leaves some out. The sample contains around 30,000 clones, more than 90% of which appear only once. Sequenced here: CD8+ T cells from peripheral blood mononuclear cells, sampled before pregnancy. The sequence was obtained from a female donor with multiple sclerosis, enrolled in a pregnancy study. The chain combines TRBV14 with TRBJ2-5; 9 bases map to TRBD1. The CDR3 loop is CASSQFPWAYRDRDQETQYF. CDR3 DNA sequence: TGTGCCAGCAGCCAATTTCCTTGGGCCTACCGGGACAGGGACCAAGAGACCCAGTACTTC. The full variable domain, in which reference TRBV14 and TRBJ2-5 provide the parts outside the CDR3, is EAGVTQFPSHSVIEKGQTVTLRCDPISGHDNLYWYRRVMGKEIKFLLHFVKESKQDESGMPNNRFLAERTGGTYSTLKVQPAELEDSGVYFCASSQFPWAYRDRDQETQYFGPGTRLLVL.